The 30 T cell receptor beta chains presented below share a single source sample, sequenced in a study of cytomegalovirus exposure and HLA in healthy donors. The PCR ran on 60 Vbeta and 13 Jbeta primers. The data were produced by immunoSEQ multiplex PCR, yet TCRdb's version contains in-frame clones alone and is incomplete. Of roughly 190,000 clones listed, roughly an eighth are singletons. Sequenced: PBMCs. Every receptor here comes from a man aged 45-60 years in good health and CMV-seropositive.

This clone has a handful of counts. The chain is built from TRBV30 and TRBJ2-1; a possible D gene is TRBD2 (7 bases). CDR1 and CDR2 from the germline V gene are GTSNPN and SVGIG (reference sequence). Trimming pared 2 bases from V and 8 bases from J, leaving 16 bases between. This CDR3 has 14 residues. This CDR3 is CAWSIGGAFHEQFF. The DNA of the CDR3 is TGTGCCTGGAGTATAGGGGGGGCCTTCCATGAGCAGTTCTTC.

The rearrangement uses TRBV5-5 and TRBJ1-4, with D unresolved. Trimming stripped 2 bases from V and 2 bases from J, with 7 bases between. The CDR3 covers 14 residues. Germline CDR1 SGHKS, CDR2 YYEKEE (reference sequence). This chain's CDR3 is CASSFLLTNEKLFF. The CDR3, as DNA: TGTGCCAGCAGCTTCTTATTGACTAATGAAAAACTGTTTTTT. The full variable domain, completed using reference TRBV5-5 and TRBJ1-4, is DAGVTQSPTHLIKTRGQQVTLRCSPISGHKSVSWYQQVLGQGPQFIFQYYEKEERGRGNFPDRFSARQFPNYSSELNVNALLLGDSALYLCASSFLLTNEKLFFGSGTQLSVL.

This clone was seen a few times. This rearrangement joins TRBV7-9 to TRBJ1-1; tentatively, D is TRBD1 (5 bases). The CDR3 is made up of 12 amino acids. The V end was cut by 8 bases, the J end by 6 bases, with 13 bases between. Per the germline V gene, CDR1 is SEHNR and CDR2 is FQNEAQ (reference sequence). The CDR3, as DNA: TGTGCCAGCGGGCGGGGGGAACCTGAAGCTTTCTTT. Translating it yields CASGRGEPEAFF. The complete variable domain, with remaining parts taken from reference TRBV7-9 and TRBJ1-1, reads DTGVSQNPRHKITKRGQNVTFRCDPISEHNRLYWYRQTLGQGPEFLTYFQNEAQLEKSRLLSDRFSAERPKGSFSTLEIQRTEQGDSAMYLCASGRGEPEAFFGQGTRLTVV.

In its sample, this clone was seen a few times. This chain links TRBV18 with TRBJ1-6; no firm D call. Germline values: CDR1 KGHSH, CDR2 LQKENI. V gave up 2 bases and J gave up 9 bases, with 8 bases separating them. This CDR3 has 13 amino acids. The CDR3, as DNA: TGTGCCAGCTCACCAGAGGAGGTTTCACCCCTCCACTTT. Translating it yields CASSPEEVSPLHF.

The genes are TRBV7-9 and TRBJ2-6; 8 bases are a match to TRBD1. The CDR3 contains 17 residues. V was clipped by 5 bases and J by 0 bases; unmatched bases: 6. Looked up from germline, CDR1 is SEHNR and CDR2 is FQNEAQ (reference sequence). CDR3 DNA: TGTGCCAGCAGCCCGACAGGGGTTCGCTCTGGGGCCAACGTCCTGACTTTC. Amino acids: CASSPTGVRSGANVLTF.

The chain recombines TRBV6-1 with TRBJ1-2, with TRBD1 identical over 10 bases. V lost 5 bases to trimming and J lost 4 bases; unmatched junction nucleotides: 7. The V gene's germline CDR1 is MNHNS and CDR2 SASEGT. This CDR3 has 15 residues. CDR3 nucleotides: TGTGCCAGCAGTTCTCCTGGACAGGGGGGCTATGGCTACACCTTC. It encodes CASSSPGQGGYGYTF.

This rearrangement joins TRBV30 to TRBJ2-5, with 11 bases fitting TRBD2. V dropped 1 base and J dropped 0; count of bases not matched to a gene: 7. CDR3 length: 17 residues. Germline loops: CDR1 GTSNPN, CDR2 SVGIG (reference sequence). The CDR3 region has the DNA TGTGCCTGGAGTGCTTGGGCTAGCGGGGGGTACCAAGAGACCCAGTACTTC. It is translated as CAWSAWASGGYQETQYF.

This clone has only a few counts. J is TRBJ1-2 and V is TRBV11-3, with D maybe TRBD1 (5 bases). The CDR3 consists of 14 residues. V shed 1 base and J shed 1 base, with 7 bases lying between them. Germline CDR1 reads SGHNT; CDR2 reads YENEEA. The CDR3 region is CASSLGDSNYGYTF. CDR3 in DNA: TGTGCCAGCAGCTTAGGCGACAGTAACTATGGCTACACCTTC. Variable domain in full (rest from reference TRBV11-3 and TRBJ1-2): EAGVVQSPRYKIIEKKQPVAFWCNPISGHNTLYWYLQNLGQGPELLIRYENEEAVDDSQLPKDRFSAERLKGVDSTLKIQPAELGDSAVYLCASSLGDSNYGYTFGSGTRLTVV.

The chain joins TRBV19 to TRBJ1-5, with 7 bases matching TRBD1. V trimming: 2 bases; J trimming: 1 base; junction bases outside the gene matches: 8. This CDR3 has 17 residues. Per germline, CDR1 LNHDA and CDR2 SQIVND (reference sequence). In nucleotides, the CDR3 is TGTGCCAGTAGTATAAAACAGGGGATGGGAAGCAATCAGCCCCAGCATTTT. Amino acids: CASSIKQGMGSNQPQHF.

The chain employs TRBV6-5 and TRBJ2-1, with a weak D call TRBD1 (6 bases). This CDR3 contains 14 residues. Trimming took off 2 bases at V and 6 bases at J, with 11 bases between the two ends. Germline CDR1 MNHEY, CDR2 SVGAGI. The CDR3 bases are TGTGCCAGCAGTTACAGGGGGTCCCGCAATGAGCAGTTCTTC. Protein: CASSYRGSRNEQFF.

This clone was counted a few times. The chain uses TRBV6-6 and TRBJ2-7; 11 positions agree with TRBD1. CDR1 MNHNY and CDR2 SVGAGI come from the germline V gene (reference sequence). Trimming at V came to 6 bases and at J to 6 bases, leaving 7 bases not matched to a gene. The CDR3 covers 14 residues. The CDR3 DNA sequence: TGTGCCAGCAGCCCCGGGACAGGGGGTCTCGAGCAGTACTTC. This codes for CASSPGTGGLEQYF.

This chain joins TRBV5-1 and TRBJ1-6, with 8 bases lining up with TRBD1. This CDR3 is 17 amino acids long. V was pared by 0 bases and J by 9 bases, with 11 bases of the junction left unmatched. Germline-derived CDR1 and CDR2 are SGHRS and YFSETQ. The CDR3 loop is CASSLDNPGQAFSPLHF. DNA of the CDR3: TGCGCCAGCAGCTTGGATAATCCGGGACAGGCGTTTTCACCCCTCCACTTT.

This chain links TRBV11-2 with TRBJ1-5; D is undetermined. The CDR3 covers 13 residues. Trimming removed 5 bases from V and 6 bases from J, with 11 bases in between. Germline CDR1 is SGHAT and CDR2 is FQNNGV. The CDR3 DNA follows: TGTGCCAGCAGCCCTGACTTTCGTCAGCCCCAGCATTTT. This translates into CASSPDFRQPQHF.

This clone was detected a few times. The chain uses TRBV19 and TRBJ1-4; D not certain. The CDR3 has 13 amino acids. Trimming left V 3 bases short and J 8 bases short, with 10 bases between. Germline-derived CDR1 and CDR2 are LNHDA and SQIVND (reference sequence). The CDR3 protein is CASSIIAREKLFF. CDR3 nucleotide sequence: TGTGCCAGTAGTATCATTGCCCGGGAAAAACTGTTTTTT.

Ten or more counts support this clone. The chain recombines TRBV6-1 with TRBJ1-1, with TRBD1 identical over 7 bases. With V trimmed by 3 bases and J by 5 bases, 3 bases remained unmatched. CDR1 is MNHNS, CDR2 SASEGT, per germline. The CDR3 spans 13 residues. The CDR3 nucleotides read TGTGCCAGCAGTGACAGGGGGAGGACTGAAGCTTTCTTT. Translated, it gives CASSDRGRTEAFF.

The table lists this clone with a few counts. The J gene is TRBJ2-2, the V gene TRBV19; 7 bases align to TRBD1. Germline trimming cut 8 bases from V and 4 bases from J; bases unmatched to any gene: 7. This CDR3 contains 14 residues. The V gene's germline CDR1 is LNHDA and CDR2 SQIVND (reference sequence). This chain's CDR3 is CASGDRASTGELFF. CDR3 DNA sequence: TGTGCCAGTGGAGACAGGGCGTCCACCGGGGAGCTGTTTTTT.

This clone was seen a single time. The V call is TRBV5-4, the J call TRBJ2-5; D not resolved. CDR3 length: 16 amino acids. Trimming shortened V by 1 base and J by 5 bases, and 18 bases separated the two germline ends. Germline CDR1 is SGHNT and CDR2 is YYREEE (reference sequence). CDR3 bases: TGTGCCAGCAGCTTGACTACCGAAAGCCTCGGGGAGACCCAGTACTTC. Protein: CASSLTTESLGETQYF.

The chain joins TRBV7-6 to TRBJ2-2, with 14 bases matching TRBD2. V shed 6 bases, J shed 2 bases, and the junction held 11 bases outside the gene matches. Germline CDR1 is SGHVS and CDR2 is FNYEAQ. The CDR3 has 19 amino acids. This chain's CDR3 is CASRRRRTSGGTNTGELFF. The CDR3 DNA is TGTGCCAGCAGGAGGCGAAGGACTAGCGGGGGGACCAACACCGGGGAGCTGTTTTTT.

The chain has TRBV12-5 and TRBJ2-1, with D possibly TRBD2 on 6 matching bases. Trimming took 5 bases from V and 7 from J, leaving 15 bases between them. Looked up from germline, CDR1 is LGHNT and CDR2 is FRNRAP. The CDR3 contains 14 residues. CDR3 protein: CASGPGDLRNEQFF. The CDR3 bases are TGTGCTAGTGGTCCGGGGGATCTTCGGAATGAGCAGTTCTTC.

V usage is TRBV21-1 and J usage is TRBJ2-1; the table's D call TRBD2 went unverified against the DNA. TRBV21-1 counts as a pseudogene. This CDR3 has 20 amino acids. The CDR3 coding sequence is TGTGCCAGCAGCAAAGCGCCGGGACTAGCGGGGCCGAGCTCCTACAATGAGCAGTTCTTC. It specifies CASSKAPGLAGPSSYNEQFF.

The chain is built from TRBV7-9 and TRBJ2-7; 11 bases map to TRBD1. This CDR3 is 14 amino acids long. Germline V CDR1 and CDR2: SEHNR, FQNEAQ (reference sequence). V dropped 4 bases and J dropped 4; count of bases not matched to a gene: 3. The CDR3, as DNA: TGTGCCAGCAGCTCGGGACAGGGGGGATACGAGCAGTACTTC. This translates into CASSSGQGGYEQYF.

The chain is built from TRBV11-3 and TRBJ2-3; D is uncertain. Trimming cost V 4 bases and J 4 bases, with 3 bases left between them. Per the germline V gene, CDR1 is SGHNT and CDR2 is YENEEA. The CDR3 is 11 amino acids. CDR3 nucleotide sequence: TGTGCCAGCAGCTCTCCAGATACGCAGTATTTT. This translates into CASSSPDTQYF.

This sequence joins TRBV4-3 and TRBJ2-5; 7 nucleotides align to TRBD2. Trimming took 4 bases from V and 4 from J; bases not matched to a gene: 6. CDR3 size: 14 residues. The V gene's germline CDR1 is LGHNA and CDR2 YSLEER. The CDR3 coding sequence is TGCGCCAGCAGCCCGAACGGACTAGGAGAGACCCAGTACTTC. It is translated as CASSPNGLGETQYF.

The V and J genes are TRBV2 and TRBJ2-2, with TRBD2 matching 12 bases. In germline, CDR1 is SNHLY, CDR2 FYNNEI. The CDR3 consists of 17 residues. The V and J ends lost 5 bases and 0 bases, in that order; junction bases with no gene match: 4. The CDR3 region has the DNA TGTGCCAGCAGTTGGACTAGCGGGGCGTCGAACACCGGGGAGCTGTTTTTT. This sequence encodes CASSWTSGASNTGELFF.

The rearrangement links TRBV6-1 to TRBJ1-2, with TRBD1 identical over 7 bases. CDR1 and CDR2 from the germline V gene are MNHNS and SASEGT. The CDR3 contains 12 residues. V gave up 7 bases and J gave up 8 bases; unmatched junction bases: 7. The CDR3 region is CASNEGAVGYTF. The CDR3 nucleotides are TGTGCCAGCAACGAGGGGGCGGTCGGCTACACCTTC.

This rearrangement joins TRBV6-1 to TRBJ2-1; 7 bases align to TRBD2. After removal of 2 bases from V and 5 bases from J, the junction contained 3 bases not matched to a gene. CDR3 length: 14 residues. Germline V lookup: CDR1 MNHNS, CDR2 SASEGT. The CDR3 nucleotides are TGTGCCAGCAGTGAAAGGGGAGGGGACAATGAGCAGTTCTTC. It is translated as CASSERGGDNEQFF.

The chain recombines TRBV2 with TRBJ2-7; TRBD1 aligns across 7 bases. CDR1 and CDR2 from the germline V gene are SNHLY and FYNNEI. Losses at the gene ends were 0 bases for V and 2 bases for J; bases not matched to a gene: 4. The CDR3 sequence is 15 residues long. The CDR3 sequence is CASSEAMGQTYEQYF. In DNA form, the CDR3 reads TGTGCCAGCAGTGAAGCGATGGGACAGACCTACGAGCAGTACTTC.

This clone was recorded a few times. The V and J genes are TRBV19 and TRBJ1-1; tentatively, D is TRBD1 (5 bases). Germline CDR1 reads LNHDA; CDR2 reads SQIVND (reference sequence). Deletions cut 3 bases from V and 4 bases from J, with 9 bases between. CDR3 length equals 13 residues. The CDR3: CASSIPRATEAFF. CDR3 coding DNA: TGTGCCAGTAGTATCCCCAGGGCCACTGAAGCTTTCTTT. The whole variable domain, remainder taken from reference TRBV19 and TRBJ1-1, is DGGITQSPKYLFRKEGQNVTLSCEQNLNHDAMYWYRQDPGQGLRLIYYSQIVNDFQKGDIAEGYSVSREKKESFPLTVTSAQKNPTAFYLCASSIPRATEAFFGQGTRLTVV.

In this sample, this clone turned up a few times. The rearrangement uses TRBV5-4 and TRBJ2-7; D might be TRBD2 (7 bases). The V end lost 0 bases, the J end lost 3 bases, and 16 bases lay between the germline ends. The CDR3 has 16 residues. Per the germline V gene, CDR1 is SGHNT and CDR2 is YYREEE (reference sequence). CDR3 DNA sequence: TGTGCCAGCAGCTTGGCCATGGGGGGGCATGGCTACGAGCAGTACTTC. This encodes CASSLAMGGHGYEQYF.

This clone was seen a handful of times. The CDR3: CASSKSSGGNYEQYF. CDR3 nucleotide sequence: TGTGCCAGCAGCAAATCTAGCGGGGGCAACTACGAGCAGTACTTC. This rearrangement joins TRBV11-2 to TRBJ2-7; 10 nucleotides match TRBD2. Germline V gene data show CDR1 as SGHAT and CDR2 as FQNNGV. The CDR3 spans 15 residues. J was trimmed by 3 bases and V by 5 bases; bases with no gene match: 7.